This T cell receptor (beta chain) was captured in a study of cytomegalovirus exposure and HLA in healthy donors. Trimming took 7 bases from V and 4 from J; bases not matched to a gene: 4. The germline gives CDR1 SQVTM, CDR2 ANQGSEA. CDR3 length: 12 residues. To note about this clone: Its antigen remains unidentified.

PCR employed 60 Vbeta and 13 Jbeta primers. Profiled with immunoSEQ multiplex PCR; TCRdb holds only in-frame clones, not every one. The sample table sets out some 55,000 clones. Notes on the study in general: Some public TCRs appeared in many individuals, while most sequences were rare. TRBV6-2, TRBV6-3 and some other V segments were excluded as indistinguishable. As was reported, the classifier diagnosed cytomegalovirus status with high specificity and sensitivity. Across all donors, roughly uniform sequencing depth was an assumption of the presence/absence analyses.

The source of this sequence is a woman between 35 and 50 years old in good health and CMV-seronegative. V is TRBV29-1 and J is TRBJ1-2; 9 bases fit TRBD1. The sample was PBMCs. The CDR3 here is CSGGTGSYGYTF. Written as DNA, the CDR3 is TGCAGCGGGGGGACAGGGAGCTATGGCTACACCTTC.